Listed below are T cell receptor beta chains from one sample, sequenced in a study of neurological immune-mediated disorders. TCRdb reprocessed the 5' RACE reads via MiXCR and lists one record per CDR3 protein. The data show 65,000 to 75,000 distinct CDR3 sequences, about 5% seen once. The specimen sequenced was PBMCs. The receptors originated from an older woman with multiple sclerosis. The CDR3 runs from the conserved cysteine through the conserved F or W. The order of the fields is V gene, J gene, CDR3 protein.

TRBV29-1,TRBJ2-7,CSDRDRDYEQYF
TRBV12-3/TRBV12-4,TRBJ2-7,CASSFPGGGNYEQYF
TRBV7-2,TRBJ2-1,CASSLGVHEQFF
TRBV20-1,TRBJ1-1,CSARDPGQKNTEAFF
TRBV3-1,TRBJ2-7,CASSIGTPYEQYF
TRBV5-5,TRBJ2-7,CASSLVVRGRYEQYF
TRBV24-1,TRBJ1-1,CATSDFSFLGSFF
TRBV7-8,TRBJ2-3,CASSLGGTRSWLADTQYF
TRBV5-1,TRBJ1-1,CASSSNIGGNTEAFF
TRBV28,TRBJ1-2,CASRDNGYTF
TRBV7-9,TRBJ2-2,CASRRTSATNTGELFF
TRBV5-1,TRBJ2-6,CASSLDPRAGANVLTF
TRBV27,TRBJ1-2,CASSTDSRNYGYTF
TRBV7-9,TRBJ2-5,CASSKSGVETQYF
TRBV5-1,TRBJ2-3,CASSLKSGGSTDTQYF
TRBV5-6,TRBJ2-3,CASRTGNDGTTDTQYF
TRBV3-1,TRBJ1-3,CASGSRGGGNTIYF
TRBV3-1,TRBJ2-2,CASSQDSLAVPEWDTGELFF
TRBV18,TRBJ2-7,CASSPFPTGQSYEQYF
TRBV18,TRBJ2-5,CASSPAKRGETQYF
TRBV20-1,TRBJ2-1,CSSVAGSYNEQFF
TRBV14,TRBJ2-1,CASSGGNEQFF
TRBV5-1,TRBJ2-2,CASSPLAGTGELFF
TRBV12-3/TRBV12-4,TRBJ2-7,CASSLGTSGSYEQYF
TRBV5-4,TRBJ2-7,CASSTGGSYEQYF
TRBV11-2,TRBJ2-2,CASTGKDGYTGELFF
TRBV5-5,TRBJ2-1,CASSLSGLHNEQFF
TRBV20-1,TRBJ1-5,CSALGQGDNQPQHF
TRBV20-1,TRBJ2-1,CSAAPQLAPGSYNEQFF
TRBV7-2,TRBJ2-3,CASRVSLTTDTQYF
TRBV5-1,TRBJ2-1,CASSLTGGPSYNEQFF
TRBV6-5,TRBJ2-4,CASSYSGPGTGGNIQYF
TRBV12-3/TRBV12-4,TRBJ2-3,CASSGTSGRATDTQYF
TRBV7-6,TRBJ2-7,CASSLAPKNEQYF
TRBV20-1,TRBJ1-5,CSARGARGGNQPQHF
TRBV20-1,TRBJ2-2,CSARTSYTGELFF
TRBV7-2,TRBJ2-3,CASSTPGLKTDTQYF
TRBV6-2/TRBV6-3,TRBJ1-5,CASSYWGTENQPQHF
TRBV9,TRBJ2-7,CASSVAGTGSYEQYF
TRBV7-2,TRBJ2-1,CASREGVEQFF
TRBV7-6,TRBJ2-1,CASSPIGDEQFF
TRBV7-6,TRBJ2-2,CASSFIPDRENTGELFF
TRBV5-1,TRBJ2-7,CASSWTSGGSYEQYF
TRBV6-1,TRBJ2-2,CASSHGLSTGELFF
TRBV19,TRBJ1-1,CASSPPMFGGDEAFF
TRBV27,TRBJ2-7,CASSLASGVHPSYEQYF
TRBV10-3,TRBJ2-1,CAISGPSSSYNEQFF
TRBV20-1,TRBJ1-2,CSASDRGGLETNGYTF
TRBV6-6,TRBJ2-2,CASSTGLAGAGELFF
TRBV12-3/TRBV12-4,TRBJ1-2,CASSLMVENYGYTF
TRBV12-3/TRBV12-4,TRBJ2-3,CASSLEGQLLVVTDTQYF